The subject of this entry is one TCR beta chain. This sample was included in a study of blood T cell repertoires in COVID-19. About the research overall: The analysed material was cDNA or gDNA that came from T cells, B-cell-depleted T cells, or PBMCs.

Cohorts were assigned according to the clinical history that participants reported. CDR1 and CDR2 from the germline V gene are MGHDK and SYGVNS. The CDR3 sequence is 15 residues long. Deletions cut 1 base from V and 2 bases from J, with 11 bases between. Profiling relied on immunoSEQ multiplex PCR, and the TCRdb table lists in-frame clones only, not all of them. The data show some 250,000 clones, approximately 91% seen once. The sequence was obtained from a human donor in a cohort exposed to, infected with or recovered from COVID-19 (not recorded which). The donor label of this sample is uncertain. The sequencing input was PBMCs or T cells enriched from blood (not recorded which). The V gene is TRBV25-1, the J gene TRBJ1-2; D not resolved. CDR3 residues: CASSESVSANYGYTF. In nucleotides, the CDR3 is TGTGCCAGCAGTGAATCGGTCAGCGCCAACTATGGCTACACCTTC.